Listed below are T cell receptor beta chains from one sample, sequenced in a study of blood T cell repertoires in COVID-19. Assay used: immunoSEQ multiplex PCR; TCRdb lists only in-frame clones, some missing. The table lists tens of thousands of clones, around 87% of them singletons. The specimen was peripheral blood. The receptors originated from a man between 70 and 80 years old with acute or convalescent COVID-19. Each CDR3 is given with its conserved first and last residue. D genes are given only for firm matches. Only some rows state a clone size, as once, few, many or a class for expanded clones.

d_gene	v_gene	abundance	j_gene	CDR3aa	CDR3nt
NA	TRBV5-1	NA	TRBJ1-4	CASSSQIATNEKLFF	TGCGCCAGCAGCTCGCAGATCGCAACTAATGAAAAACTGTTTTTT
TRBD2	TRBV7-3	NA	TRBJ2-7	CASSLWASGSNYEQYF	TGTGCCAGCAGCTTATGGGCTAGCGGGAGTAATTACGAGCAGTACTTC
NA	TRBV20-1	few	TRBJ2-7	CSAPIAYEQYF	TGCAGTGCTCCAATAGCCTACGAGCAGTACTTC
NA	TRBV9	NA	TRBJ1-6	CASSVGSGRVGYNSPLHF	TGTGCCAGCAGCGTAGGATCCGGCAGGGTCGGTTATAATTCACCCCTCCACTTT
NA	TRBV6-5	NA	TRBJ1-2	CASSYGGSRGYTF	TGTGCCAGCAGTTATGGAGGGTCTCGTGGCTACACCTTC
NA	TRBV7-8	few	TRBJ2-7	CASSPRTARPTYF	TGTGCCAGCAGCCCCCGGACAGCCCGTCCAACTTACTTC
TRBD2	TRBV15	NA	TRBJ2-1	CATSSSGRVRHNEQFF	TGTGCCACCAGCTCAAGCGGGAGAGTGCGCCACAATGAGCAGTTCTTC
NA	TRBV7-2	NA	TRBJ2-3	CASSLDWDTQYF	TGTGCCAGCAGCTTGGACTGGGATACGCAGTATTTT
NA	TRBV2	NA	TRBJ2-7	CASSEAGASVYEQYF	TGTGCCAGCAGTGAAGCGGGGGCCTCGGTTTACGAGCAGTACTTC
TRBD1	TRBV18	NA	TRBJ1-2	CASSPPGDRGGGYTF	TGTGCCAGCTCACCACCAGGGGACAGGGGCGGAGGCTACACCTTC
NA	TRBV2	NA	TRBJ2-7	CASRGSAGVSYEQYF	TGTGCCAGCAGGGGCTCTGCAGGGGTCTCCTACGAGCAGTACTTC
NA	TRBV5-4	NA	TRBJ1-2	CASSSQSQGSYGYTF	TGTGCCAGCAGCTCCCAATCACAGGGTTCCTATGGCTACACCTTC
NA	TRBV9	NA	TRBJ1-1	CASSPRQTNTEAFF	TGTGCCAGCAGCCCCCGACAGACCAACACTGAAGCTTTCTTT
NA	TRBV19	NA	TRBJ1-6	CASTGGPGPPDSPLHF	TGTGCCAGTACCGGAGGGCCCGGGCCGCCCGATTCACCCCTCCACTTT
TRBD1	TRBV27	NA	TRBJ2-7	CASGGDRVYEQYF	TGTGCCAGCGGGGGGGACAGGGTCTACGAGCAGTACTTC
TRBD2	TRBV15	NA	TRBJ2-7	CATSSGTSGGSYEQYF	TGTGCCACCAGCAGCGGGACTAGCGGGGGCTCCTACGAGCAGTACTTC
NA	TRBV19	NA	TRBJ1-5	CASSAGQPRQPQHF	TGTGCCAGTAGCGCGGGGCAACCGAGGCAGCCCCAGCATTTT
NA	TRBV7-9	NA	TRBJ1-5	CASSFLGGPQHF	TGTGCCAGCAGCTTCCTAGGTGGGCCCCAGCATTTT
NA	TRBV6-5	NA	TRBJ2-3	CASRPGPPRGNTQYF	TGTGCCAGCAGACCCGGCCCCCCGAGAGGGAATACGCAGTATTTT
TRBD2	TRBV28	NA	TRBJ2-3	CASSPSGRTDTQYF	TGTGCCAGCAGTCCTAGCGGGCGCACAGATACGCAGTATTTT
TRBD2	TRBV6-6	NA	TRBJ2-1	CASSSPGGSSYNEQFF	TGTGCCAGCAGTTCCCCGGGGGGGTCCTCCTACAATGAGCAGTTCTTC
NA	TRBV19	once	TRBJ1-3	CASSIKGGGNTIYF	TGTGCCAGTAGTATCAAAGGGGGTGGAAACACCATATATTTT